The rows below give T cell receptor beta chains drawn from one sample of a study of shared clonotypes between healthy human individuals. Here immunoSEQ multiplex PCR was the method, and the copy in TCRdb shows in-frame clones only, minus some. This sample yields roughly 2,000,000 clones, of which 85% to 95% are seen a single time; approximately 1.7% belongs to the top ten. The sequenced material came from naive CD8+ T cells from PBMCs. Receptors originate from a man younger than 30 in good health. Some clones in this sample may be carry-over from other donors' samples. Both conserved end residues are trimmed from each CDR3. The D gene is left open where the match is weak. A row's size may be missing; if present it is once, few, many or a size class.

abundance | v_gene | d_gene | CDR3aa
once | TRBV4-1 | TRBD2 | ASSQEASGSLINTGELF
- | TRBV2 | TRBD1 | ASKRDRVGYTEAF
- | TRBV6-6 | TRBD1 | ASSQGTGGEKLF
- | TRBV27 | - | ASSSFPGRFTDTQY
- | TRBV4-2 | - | ASSQEETDSTDTQY
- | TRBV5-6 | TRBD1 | ASSWDRGYEQY
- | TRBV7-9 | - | ASSLTPVWEQY
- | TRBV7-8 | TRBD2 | ASSYWGREGSNEQF
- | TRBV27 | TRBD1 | ASSLGTGFYSPLH
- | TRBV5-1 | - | ASSFSGDLETQY
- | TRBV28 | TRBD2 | ASSRATGTSGRGQY
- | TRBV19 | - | ASAAGTGVLLAGSGELF
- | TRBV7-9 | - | ASGMGGNEQF
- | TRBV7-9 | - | ASTSPGTMNTEAF
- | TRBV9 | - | ASSVGGGGYEQY